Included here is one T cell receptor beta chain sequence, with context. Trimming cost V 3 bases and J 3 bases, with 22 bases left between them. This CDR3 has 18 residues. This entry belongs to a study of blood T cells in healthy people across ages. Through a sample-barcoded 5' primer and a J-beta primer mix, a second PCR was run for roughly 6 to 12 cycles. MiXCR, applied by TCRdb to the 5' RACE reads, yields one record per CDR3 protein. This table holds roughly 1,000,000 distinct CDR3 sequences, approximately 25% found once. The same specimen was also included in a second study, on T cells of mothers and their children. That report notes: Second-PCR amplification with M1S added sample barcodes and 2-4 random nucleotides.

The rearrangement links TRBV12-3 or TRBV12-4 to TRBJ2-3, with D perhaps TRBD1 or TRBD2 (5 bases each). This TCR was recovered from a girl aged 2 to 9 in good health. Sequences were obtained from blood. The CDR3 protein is CASSLSIWGTYTTDTQYF. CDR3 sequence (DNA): TGTGCCAGCAGTTTGAGTATCTGGGGGACGTATACGACAGATACGCAGTATTTT.